These 5 T cell receptor beta chains share one sample of origin, sequenced in a study of blood T cell repertoires in COVID-19. Sequencing used immunoSEQ multiplex PCR; TCRdb keeps in-frame clones, though not all of them. Of some 35,000 clones detected, roughly four fifths appear once; the ten largest clones hold approximately 40%. Sequencing was performed on peripheral blood. These receptors were obtained from a man at least 80 years old with active or convalescent COVID-19.

V and J are TRBV11-2 and TRBJ2-7, with no clear D. CDR1 is SGHAT and CDR2 is FQNNGV in the germline V gene. The CDR3 totals 12 residues. The V and J ends lost 4 bases and 9 bases respectively, with 13 bases between them. The CDR3 region is CASSSLGQLQYF. CDR3 DNA sequence: TGTGCCAGCAGCTCCCTTGGGCAGCTGCAGTACTTC.

V and J are TRBV12-3 or TRBV12-4 and TRBJ1-1; D call uncertain. Between the trimmed V and J ends, which lost 3 bases and 4 bases, there was a span of 9 bases. The CDR3 is made up of 13 amino acids. CDR3 sequence: CASSFAGITEAFF. The CDR3 nucleotides are TGTGCCAGCAGTTTTGCGGGGATCACTGAAGCTTTCTTT.

J is TRBJ1-2 and V is TRBV5-1; weak D call: TRBD1 (5 bases). CDR1 and CDR2 (germline): SGHRS, YFSETQ. The V end lost 0 bases, the J end lost 3 bases, and 6 bases lay between the germline ends. The CDR3 length is 13 residues. CDR3 bases: TGCGCCAGCAGCTTGGCGGGGGACTATGGCTACACCTTC. This encodes CASSLAGDYGYTF.

The CDR3 DNA reads as TGTGCCAGCAGTTACCCGAGGGCCCCGCCGGGTGGCTACACCTTC. It codes for CASSYPRAPPGGYTF. The gene calls are TRBV6-2 or TRBV6-3 and TRBJ1-2; D gene ambiguous. CDR1 MNHEY and CDR2 SVGEGT come from the germline V gene. This CDR3 has 15 amino acids. The ends were cut back, 2 bases at V and 7 bases at J, with 17 bases in the middle.

V usage is TRBV4-1 and J usage is TRBJ2-3; D remains ambiguous. In germline, CDR1 is MGHRA, CDR2 YSYEKL. The CDR3 runs to 16 residues. With 0 bases removed from V and 0 bases from J, the gap between germline ends came to 10 bases. The CDR3 nucleotides are TGCGCCAGCAGCCAAGAGGTCGTGACTAGCACAGATACGCAGTATTTT. Its protein product is CASSQEVVTSTDTQYF.